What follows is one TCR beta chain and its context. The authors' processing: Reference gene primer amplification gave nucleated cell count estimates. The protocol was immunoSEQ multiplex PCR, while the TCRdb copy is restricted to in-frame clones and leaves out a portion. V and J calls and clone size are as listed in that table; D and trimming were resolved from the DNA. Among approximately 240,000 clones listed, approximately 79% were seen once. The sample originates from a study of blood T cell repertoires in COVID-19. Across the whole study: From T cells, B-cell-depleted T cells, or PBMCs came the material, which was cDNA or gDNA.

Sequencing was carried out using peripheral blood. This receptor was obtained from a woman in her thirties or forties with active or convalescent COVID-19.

The CDR3 region is CASSPRQGAMSQPQHF. In nucleotides, the CDR3 is TGTGCCAGTAGTCCCAGACAGGGGGCGATGAGTCAGCCCCAGCATTTT. V is TRBV19 and J is TRBJ1-5, with 10 bases identical to TRBD1. The V segment lost 5 bases and the J segment 6 bases; nucleotides outside the gene matches: 10. The CDR3 has 16 amino acids. The germline gives CDR1 LNHDA, CDR2 SQIVND (reference sequence).